The present TCR beta chain was sequenced within a study of HIV-infected patients and healthy controls. Across the whole study: Total CDR3 counts per chain did not differ significantly between patients and controls. Points from the study as a whole: In healthy controls, MAIT alpha CDR3s were common; in HIV+ repertoires, severely depleted. Significant mean usage differences between HIV-infected patients and controls involved eight alpha and eight beta V genes.

Antiretroviral therapy had run roughly three months, about 14 weeks, before follow-up blood collection. The repertoire came from unfractionated whole blood and reflected all unsorted peripheral T cells. This clonotype was counted many times. Its cognate antigen is unknown. Approximately 510 ng RNA was reverse transcribed with alpha and beta constant-region primers. Using multiplexing indices, alpha and beta chain libraries were generated apart by chain-specific third strand synthesis. A 12-nucleotide barcode per molecule came from two concatenated random hexamers added pre-amplification. MiXCR, run by TCRdb on the 5' RACE reads, gives a single entry per CDR3 protein. The sample holds more than 3,500 distinct CDR3 sequences; 8.5% are singletons and the top ten take about 18%. Between the trimmed V and J ends, which lost 3 bases and 2 bases, there was a span of 19 bases. The germline V gene encodes CDR1 SQVTM and CDR2 ANQGSEA. There are 16 residues in the CDR3.

The TCR comes from an adult with HIV infection. The source material was blood, sampled during antiretroviral therapy. The V call is TRBV29-1, the J call TRBJ1-2; D is unclear. CDR3 nucleotide sequence: TGCAGCGTTGACCGGGGTAATGGGGTAAACAACTATGGCTACACCTTC. Its protein product is CSVDRGNGVNNYGYTF.